This T cell receptor (beta chain) was recorded in a study of blood T cell repertoires in COVID-19. At the level of the study: T cells, B-cell-depleted T cells, or PBMCs provided the cDNA or gDNA that served as material.

This CDR3 comprises 13 residues. V shed 3 bases and J 5 bases; nucleotides not matched to a gene: 5. Germline CDR1 and CDR2: DFQATT and SNEGSKA (reference sequence). Authors' data handling: Nucleated cell counts were estimated from reference gene primer amplification. TCRdb's table, derived via immunoSEQ multiplex PCR, lists solely in-frame clones and lacks some. That table is the source of V, J and clone size, and D and trimming were worked out from the DNA. The data show around 120,000 clones, around three quarters seen once. Sequencing was carried out using peripheral blood. The TCR sequence derives from a man in his 70s with acute or convalescent COVID-19. This sequence joins TRBV20-1 and TRBJ1-1; TRBD1 aligns across 8 bases. The CDR3 nucleotides are TGCAGTGCTAGTGACAGGGGAAGGACTGAAGCTTTCTTT. Protein sequence: CSASDRGRTEAFF.